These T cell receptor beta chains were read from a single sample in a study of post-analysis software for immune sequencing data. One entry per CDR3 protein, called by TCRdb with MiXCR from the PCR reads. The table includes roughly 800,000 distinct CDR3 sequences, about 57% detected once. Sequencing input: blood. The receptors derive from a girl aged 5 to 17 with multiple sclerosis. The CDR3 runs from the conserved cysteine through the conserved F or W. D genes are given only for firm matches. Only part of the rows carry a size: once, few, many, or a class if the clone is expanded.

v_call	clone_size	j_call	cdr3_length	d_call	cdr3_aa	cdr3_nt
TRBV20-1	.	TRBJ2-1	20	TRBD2	CSARGRLAGGPSSSYNEQFF	TGCAGTGCTAGAGGCCGACTAGCGGGAGGACCCTCTAGCTCCTACAATGAGCAGTTCTTC
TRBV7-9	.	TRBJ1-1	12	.	CASSSSFTEAFF	TGTGCCAGCAGTTCTTCCTTCACTGAAGCTTTCTTT
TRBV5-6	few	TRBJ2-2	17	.	CASSLLLQGTRAGELFF	TGTGCCAGCAGCTTGCTGCTACAAGGGACAAGGGCCGGGGAGCTGTTTTTT
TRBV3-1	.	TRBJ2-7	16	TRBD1	CAGSQVTGQTSYEQYF	TGTGCCGGCAGCCAAGTTACGGGACAGACGTCCTACGAGCAGTACTTC
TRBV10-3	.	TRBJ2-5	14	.	CAISELGSGETQYF	TGTGCCATCAGTGAGTTGGGTTCGGGGGAGACCCAGTACTTC
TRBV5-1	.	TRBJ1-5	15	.	CASSLAGGGHQPQHF	TGCGCCAGCAGCTTGGCCGGCGGGGGGCATCAGCCCCAGCATTTT
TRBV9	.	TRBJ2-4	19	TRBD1	CASSASGQGAPMAKNIQYF	TGTGCCAGCAGCGCCTCGGGACAGGGGGCGCCGATGGCCAAAAACATTCAGTACTTC
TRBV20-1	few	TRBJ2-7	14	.	CSAPDDRNSYEQYF	TGCAGTGCTCCAGATGACAGGAACTCCTACGAGCAGTACTTC
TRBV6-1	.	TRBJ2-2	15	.	CASRLFKGNTGELFF	TGTGCCAGCAGATTATTCAAGGGTAACACCGGGGAGCTGTTTTTT
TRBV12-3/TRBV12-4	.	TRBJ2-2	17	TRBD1	CASSLKMGQAGTGELFF	TGTGCCAGCAGCCTTAAGATGGGACAGGCCGGGACCGGGGAGCTGTTTTTT
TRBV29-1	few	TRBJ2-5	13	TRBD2	CSVFLLRGETQYF	TGCAGCGTTTTCCTTCTGCGGGGGGAGACCCAGTACTTC